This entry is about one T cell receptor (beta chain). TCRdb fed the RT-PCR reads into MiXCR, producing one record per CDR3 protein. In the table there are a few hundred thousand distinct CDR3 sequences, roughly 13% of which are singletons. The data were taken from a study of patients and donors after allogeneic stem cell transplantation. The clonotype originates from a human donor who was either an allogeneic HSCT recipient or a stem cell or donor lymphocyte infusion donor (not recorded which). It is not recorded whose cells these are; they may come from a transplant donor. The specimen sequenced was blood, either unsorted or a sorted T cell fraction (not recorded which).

CDR3: CATSDLFSPTGTNTGELFF. In DNA, the CDR3 is TGTGCCACCAGTGATTTGTTTTCCCCAACCGGGACGAACACCGGGGAGCTGTTTTTT. The chain uses TRBV24-1 and TRBJ2-2; weak D call: TRBD2 (5 bases). This CDR3 is 19 amino acids long. Trimming took 0 bases from V and 0 from J, leaving 16 bases between them. Per the germline V gene, CDR1 is KGHDR and CDR2 is SFDVKD.